The clone carrying this TCR beta chain was seen more than once but under ten times. Its cognate antigen is unknown. The sample comes from a study of identical twins. Regarding the study as a whole: Modelling underestimated the level of out-of-frame TCR alpha sharing observed in monozygotic twins. Whereas memory repertoires showed no such difference, abundant cord blood beta clonotypes carried fewer insertions.

Each donor (without exception) was a healthy Caucasian. There are 14 residues in the CDR3. Germline CDR1 is MNHEY and CDR2 is SVGEGT. Losses at the gene ends were 8 bases for V and 2 bases for J; bases not matched to a gene: 4. One entry per CDR3 protein results from TCRdb running MiXCR on the 5' RACE reads. The sample yields about 430,000 distinct CDR3 sequences, less than 20% seen once. V gene TRBV6-2 or TRBV6-3 combines with J gene TRBJ2-3, with 10 bases fitting TRBD1. Sequenced: naive T cells sorted from blood. The TCR was taken from a man aged 45-60 years in good health. CDR3 nucleotides: TGTGCCAGCGGAGGACAGGGGGTCACAGATACGCAGTATTTT. It codes for CASGGQGVTDTQYF.